The sample holds a few counts of the clone carrying this TCR beta chain. The antigen is undetermined. The DNA ends 3 residues before the CDR3 does, and the rest of the CDR3 is filled in from the germline J gene. The data were taken from a study of T cell clonality in common variable immunodeficiency. Diagnosis required reduced IgG, IgA and/or IgM with specific antibody deficiency. General study points: Fewer deletions and N-nucleotide insertions were reportedly seen in common variable immunodeficiency TCR beta sequences.

Sequenced by immunoSEQ multiplex PCR; TCRdb stores in-frame clones only, minus some. Observed are about 35,000 clones, no singletons, with the top ten taking around 28%. CDR1 is SGHVS, CDR2 FQNEAQ, per germline. V shed 0 bases and J 4 bases; nucleotides not matched to a gene: 5. The CDR3 is 15 residues long. The chain has TRBV7-8 and TRBJ2-7; TRBD1 agrees at 8 bases. The source material was peripheral blood mononuclear cells. The sequence came from a human donor with common variable immunodeficiency. The CDR3 sequence: CASSLAPGGWYEQYF. The CDR3 bases that were read are TGTGCCAGCAGCTTAGCGCCAGGGGGCTGGTACGAG.